Shown below are 2 T cell receptor beta chains from a single sample sequenced in a study of blood T cell repertoires in COVID-19. Sequenced by immunoSEQ multiplex PCR; TCRdb stores in-frame clones only, minus some. This table holds over 70,000 clones, around 83% found once. Material for sequencing was peripheral blood. The receptors were sampled from a man aged 30-40 years with COVID-19, enrolled during active disease.

The rearrangement joins TRBV19 to TRBJ1-5; no clear D gene. There are 13 residues in the CDR3. Germline assignment: CDR1 LNHDA and CDR2 SQIVND (reference sequence). V was pared by 5 bases and J by 7 bases, with 12 bases between. CDR3 nucleotide sequence: TGTGCCAGTAGTGTCCGAGAGGGACAGCCCCAGCATTTT. Translated: CASSVREGQPQHF.

This clone was found a few times. V usage is TRBV6-4 and J usage is TRBJ2-3; 10 bases align to TRBD1. Germline V gene data show CDR1 as MRHNA and CDR2 as SNTAGT. The CDR3 is 15 amino acids. V lost 4 bases and J lost 6; bases outside the gene matches: 7. The CDR3 nucleotides are TGTGCCAGCAGTGCCCGGACAGGGGGGTCTGATACGCAGTATTTT. Translation: CASSARTGGSDTQYF.